This record covers a single T cell receptor (beta chain). A few counts support this clone. Its antigen is currently not known. No much larger clone is present one base from it, and per-base qualities are unavailable. In total, approximately 610 healthy bone marrow donors made up the cohort. Cohort members were all nominally healthy when sampled, although unrecorded immune exposures were likely present. The donor was CMV seronegative and was included in the group of several hundred seronegative cohort members. A peripheral blood sample was collected from each donor, and TCR beta sequencing was performed on peripheral blood mononuclear cells. Genomic DNA extraction from the blood cell samples was performed with the Qiagen DNeasy Blood Extraction Kit. The entry originates in a study of cytomegalovirus exposure and HLA in healthy donors (dated by TCRdb to the late 2010s). In terms of the full investigation: An earlier analysis of approximately 640 of the donors reported roughly 300 Gb of sequence data and about 100 million unique TCR beta sequences from around 200 million T cells. Every discovery cohort repertoire had been produced on one sequencing platform. Using immunosequencing, the study profiled T cell repertoires from 550 to 750 subjects and related those repertoires to cytomegalovirus serostatus. Donor age, sex, ethnicity and CMV serostatus were compiled alongside the repertoire data. The study was designed to test whether signatures of past pathogen exposure could be identified by cataloging public T cell receptors. An earlier analysis of fewer than 700 of the donors applied high-throughput TCR beta sequencing to assess whether each TCR beta V gene segment acted as functional or pseudogenic. An early release that covered fewer than 800 HLA-typed donors contained approximately 300 gigabases of sequencing data and tens of millions of unique TCR sequences. HLA typing included class I and class II loci at four-digit resolution. In the later analysis, no new phenotypic data were used to find candidate immune exposures; instead, reliance was placed on TCR beta sequences and their occurrence across donors. Typing coverage varied by locus: roughly 629-640 donors for A, B, C, DRB1 and DQB1; approximately 560 for DQA1; 606 for DPA1; approximately 490 for DPB1. Of the 300 to 400 genotyped donors, over 70% fell in the genetic ancestry cluster associated with self-reported Caucasian donors. Besides the first cohort of around 670 subjects, a separate validation cohort made up of over a hundred different subjects was used. A later genetic analysis took genome-wide SNP genotypes for about three fifths of the 666 donors and used that subset as a discovery cohort. Four to six DR-DQ haplotypes were handled as single units for association and clustering because linkage in the cohort was strong. A later analysis re-analyzed previously published TCR beta repertoires from several hundred donors and added high-resolution HLA genotyping to study TCR occurrence patterns. On average, approximately 250,000 unique TCR beta nucleotide sequences were sequenced per donor among some 420 genotyped donors of the cohort, with 15% to 20% of those sequences being non-productive. High-throughput TCR immunosequencing, statistical association of individual TCRs with disease status, and machine learning were combined to predict cytomegalovirus infection status.

The germline V gene provides CDR1 KGHSH and CDR2 LQKENI. The CDR3 contains 14 residues, cysteine and phenylalanine counted. Of the read, only the CDR3 DNA is kept; its 42 bases are in frame from base 1. V lost 0 bases and J lost 1 base; the stretch between them is 5 bases long. Library construction relied on the immunoSEQ multiplex PCR assay. The multiplex PCR relied on a mix of 60 forward primers for TCR Vbeta segments and 13 reverse primers for TCR Jbeta segments. The CDR3 region of rearranged TCR beta genes was amplified from genomic DNA with a multiplex PCR assay. On the Illumina HiSeq System, the amplified TCR beta libraries were sequenced as 87-base-pair reads. The authors' analysis ran thus. A later analysis counted some 80 million unique TCR beta chains across the roughly 700 repertoires, and 10 million to 11 million of these chains were shared by at least two donors. A nearest-neighbor algorithm error-corrected the raw reads and collapsed the reads into unique sequences, merging closely related sequences to remove PCR and sequencing errors. CDR3 sequences were aligned to IMGT reference sequences to assign V, D and J gene segments. For a sequence to be retained, at least a six-nucleotide match to both a V gene segment and a J gene segment was required. A rearrangement counted as productive if the CDR3 had no stop codons and remained in frame with V and J, and every other rearrangement counted as non-productive. Following IMGT convention, CDR3 was defined as the stretch from the second conserved V-encoded cysteine to the conserved J-encoded phenylalanine. The earlier analysis of 587 of the donors excluded sequences that lacked an unambiguous match to a single V gene segment. An earlier analysis of about 600 of the donors called V segments functional above 56.7% productive rearrangements and segregating when the between-donor standard deviation exceeded 5%. To diagnose cytomegalovirus status from the catalog of TCR beta chain sequences, a statistical classification framework was built. V and J gene assignment, in a later analysis, came from comparing TCR nucleotide sequences with IMGT/GENE-DB human TR gene sequences. A later analysis assigned CDR3 sequences and most-parsimonious VDJ recombination scenarios with the TCRdist pipeline. A later analysis defined each TCR beta chain by its CDR3 amino acid sequence plus V-gene family, and excluded reads lacking a unique V-gene family. As a way to deal with suspected cross-contamination and a sequencing artifact, a later analysis dropped under 600 nucleotide sequences that were highly shared and had low generation probability. In a later analysis, a clonal expansion index was calculated for each public chain from normalized within-repertoire ranks of inferred template counts. In a later analysis, generation probabilities were computed using a VDJ recombination model fitted to out-of-frame rearrangements, and the results were checked against IGoR. In a later analysis, hypergeometric tests were used to score TCR-TCR, TCR-HLA and TCR-CMV co-occurrence, with a repertoire-size bias correction applied to TCR pairs. To estimate false discovery rates, a later analysis permuted the HLA or CMV assignments 20 times. In a later analysis, co-occurring TCRs were grouped using DBSCAN, with TCRdist sequence similarity added in when clustering inside HLA-allele-positive subsets. For co-occurrence clustering, repertoires with fewer than 30,000 or more than 120,000 public chains were excluded, along with a handful of repertoires with anomalous nucleotide sharing. TCRdb mirrors the immuneACCESS table, restricted to in-frame sequences. Some clones are absent from its copies; in checked studies, under half trace to an unresolved V gene, and the reason for the others is unknown. Clonal size and the V and J genes are those of that table, whereas D and trimming came from the DNA. This sample gives tens of thousands of clones in total; about 80% of them show up just once. The ten largest clones add up to 7.2% of the sample.

Overall study outcomes, separate from this receptor: The only immune exposure information available for the cohort was CMV serostatus. A cluster of highly shared sequence variants was judged likely to be a technical artifact of the sequencing pipeline. Because HLA typing was missing for some donors at each locus, association tests included only the typed subset. According to a later analysis, most CMV-associated TCR beta chains appeared to be HLA-restricted, and the HLA associations seemed to be driven largely by CMV exposure. The 87-base-pair reads could not distinguish some IMGT-functional V segments, including TRBV6-2 and TRBV6-3, so those segments were excluded. Compared with equally common non-associated chains, HLA-associated TCR beta chains in a later analysis were more clonally expanded and had lower generation probabilities. Most TCR sequences were seen in very few donors, while some public TCRs were found in many individuals. Because counts were too low, some 17 rarely observed V segments, including chromosome 9 orphons, were left out of the earlier analysis of several hundred of the donors. According to the authors, the approach could potentially be generalized to other disease states and immunological phenotypes. Correlated functional status among segregating V segments might be attributable to linkage disequilibrium, but an unknown experimental factor could not be ruled out. A further reported finding was that TCR beta sequences accurately predicted the HLA-A and HLA-B alleles for most subjects in the first cohort. A later genetic analysis associated a missense DCLRE1C variant with V-gene and J-gene trimming of TCR beta chains, and an independent cohort replicated the association. This cohort had only TCR beta chains sequenced, and the lack of alpha or paired-chain data limited which features could be detected. A total of 150 or so TCR beta chains were listed by the study as associated with cytomegalovirus. In a later genetic analysis, fewer N-insertions in productive TCRs were reported among donors in an Asian-associated ancestry cluster than the roughly 640-donor mean. At a false discovery rate of 0.05, a later analysis linked 16,000 or so TCR beta sequences to specific HLA alleles. In both the original and validation cohorts, the classifier was reported to diagnose cytomegalovirus status with high specificity and sensitivity. According to a later analysis, parvovirus B19, influenza, CMV and Epstein-Barr virus appeared linked to several top co-occurrence clusters. When HLA alleles, especially DR and DQ, strongly co-occurred, attributing TCR associations to individual alleles was difficult. The presence/absence analyses assumed that sequencing depth was roughly uniform across donors, and that assumption may not be true. In vitro tests confirmed that a few of the cytomegalovirus-associated TCR beta chains recognize cytomegalovirus antigens. In an earlier analysis of about 600 of the donors, most TCR beta V segments appeared in productive rearrangements about 87% or about 30% of the time, broadly matching IMGT annotations. A later analysis found that TCR association rates varied across HLA loci, with DRB1 alleles showing the most associated TCRs and HLA-C alleles the fewest.

The sample was PBMCs. The rearranged chain carries TRBV18 and TRBJ2-3, with the D gene too uncertain to name. The sequence derives from a woman aged 40 to 50 in good health and CMV-seronegative. DNA sequence: TGTGCCAGCTCACCACCAGGAGGCACAGATACGCAGTATTTT. Its translation reads: CASSPPGGTDTQYF.